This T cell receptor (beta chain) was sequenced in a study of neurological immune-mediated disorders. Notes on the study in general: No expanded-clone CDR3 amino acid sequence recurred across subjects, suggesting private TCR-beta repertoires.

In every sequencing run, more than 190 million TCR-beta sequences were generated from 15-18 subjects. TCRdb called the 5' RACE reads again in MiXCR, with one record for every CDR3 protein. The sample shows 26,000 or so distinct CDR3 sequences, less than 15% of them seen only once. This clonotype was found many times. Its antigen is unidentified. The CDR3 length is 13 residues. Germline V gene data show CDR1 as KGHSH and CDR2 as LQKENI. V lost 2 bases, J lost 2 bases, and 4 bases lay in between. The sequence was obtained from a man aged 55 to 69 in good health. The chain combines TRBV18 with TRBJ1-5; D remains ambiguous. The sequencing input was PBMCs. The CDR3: CASSPTRNQPQHF. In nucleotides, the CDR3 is TGTGCCAGCTCACCAACCCGCAATCAGCCCCAGCATTTT.